The present T cell receptor (beta chain) was sequenced within a study of tumour-infiltrating T cells in Burkitt lymphoma. Germline loops: CDR1 SGHRS, CDR2 YFSETQ. The CDR3 loop spans 15 amino acids. V was clipped by 4 bases and J by 2 bases, with 16 bases between them. The method was immunoSEQ multiplex PCR; TCRdb's version includes in-frame clones alone and lacks a portion of them. This table holds about 5,400 clones, over 9% found once. The chain couples TRBV5-1 to TRBJ2-7, with D possibly TRBD2 on 7 matching bases. The sequenced sample was tumor tissue. The TCR originated in a human donor with diffuse large B-cell lymphoma. The CDR3 nucleotides read TGCGCCAGCAGCCTGGGGGGGGCACTAGCCTACGAGCAGTACTTC. Amino acids: CASSLGGALAYEQYF. Using reference TRBV5-1 and TRBJ2-7 for the parts outside the CDR3, the full variable domain is KAGVTQTPRYLIKTRGQQVTLSCSPISGHRSVSWYQQTPGQGLQFLFEYFSETQRNKGNFPGRFSGRQFSNSRSEMNVSTLELGDSALYLCASSLGGALAYEQYFGPGTRLTVT.